Detailed here is one T cell receptor (beta chain). The sample belongs to a study of blood T cell repertoires in COVID-19. Study-wide background: Acute and convalescent COVID-19 specimens originated in the United States, Italy and Spain. PBMCs, B-cell-depleted T cells, or T cells provided the cDNA or gDNA that made up the material.

The germline gives CDR1 MNHEY, CDR2 SMNVEV (reference sequence). V lost 3 bases, J lost 0 bases, and 9 bases stayed unmatched. This CDR3 comprises 18 residues. In the authors' methods: From reference gene primer amplification, estimates of nucleated cell counts were derived. Data came from immunoSEQ multiplex PCR; TCRdb stores just in-frame clones and leaves some out. The V and J calls and clone size come from that table; D and trimming were worked out from the DNA. The repertoire holds around 130,000 clones, 70% to 90% seen once, with under 3% in the top ten. Sequencing was performed on peripheral blood. The chain has TRBV27 and TRBJ2-1; the match to TRBD2 covers 9 bases. The TCR was taken from a man aged 50 to 60 with acute or convalescent COVID-19. Here the CDR3 reads CASSLWAAGGPSYNEQFF. The CDR3 bases are TGTGCCAGCAGTTTGTGGGCGGCGGGAGGGCCCTCCTACAATGAGCAGTTCTTC.